A single sample gave rise to the 26 T cell receptor beta chains below, sequenced in a study of T-cell reconstitution after alpha-beta-depleted transplantation in children. Unique molecular identifiers were built into the TCRbeta library. Using its own MiXCR run on the PCR reads, TCRdb lists one record per CDR3 protein. The sample consists of hundreds of thousands of distinct CDR3 sequences, roughly 24% of them appearing once. The input for sequencing was PBMCs, mostly from graft donor cells, taken 360 days after TCRalphabeta/CD19-depleted stem cell transplant. These receptors originate from a boy less than two years old who had a stem cell transplant for acute myeloid leukemia, so the T cells may come from the graft donor.

The rearrangement links TRBV11-2 to TRBJ2-4; a possible D gene is TRBD1 (5 bases). The V gene lost 6 bases and the J gene lost 0 bases, with 15 bases spanning the gap. Germline assignment: CDR1 SGHAT and CDR2 FQNNGV. CDR3 length: 16 amino acids. CDR3 coding DNA: TGTGCCAGCAGTCCGGACAACTGGGGAGCCAAAAACATTCAGTACTTC. Translation: CASSPDNWGAKNIQYF.

This clonotype was detected only a few times. The chain is built from TRBV10-3 and TRBJ2-3, with 9 bases that match TRBD2. J gave up 0 bases and V 8 bases, and 3 bases lay outside the gene matches. CDR1 is ENHRY, CDR2 SYGVKD, per germline. The CDR3 length is 14 residues. CDR3 amino acids: CAISGLASTDTQYF. As DNA, the CDR3 is TGTGCCATCTCAGGACTAGCGAGCACAGATACGCAGTATTTT.

This clonotype has a handful of counts. J is TRBJ2-2 and V is TRBV6-1; TRBD1 or TRBD2 may be the D gene (5 bases each). Between the trimmed V and J ends, which lost 6 bases and 3 bases, there was a span of 14 bases. Germline CDR1 and CDR2: MNHNS and SASEGT. The CDR3 consists of 15 residues. CDR3 region: CASSPGRVDTGELFF. The CDR3 nucleotides read TGTGCCAGCAGCCCAGGGCGGGTTGACACCGGGGAGCTGTTTTTT.

The J gene is TRBJ2-2, the V gene TRBV12-3 or TRBV12-4; TRBD1 might be the D (6 bases). The CDR3 has 13 amino acids. V lost 5 bases and J lost 7, with 11 bases in between. DNA for the CDR3: TGTGCCAGCAGTCCTACAGGGTTCGGGGAGCTGTTTTTT. This gives the protein CASSPTGFGELFF.

This clonotype was recorded many times. CDR3 DNA: TGTGCCAGCTCACCAAGGACCCAGGGGAGGCAAGAGACCCAGTACTTC. This codes for CASSPRTQGRQETQYF. This sequence joins TRBV18 and TRBJ2-5; D is tentatively TRBD1 or TRBD2 (6 bases each). The V and J ends lost 2 bases and 2 bases respectively, with 15 bases between them. Germline V gives CDR1 KGHSH, CDR2 LQKENI. This CDR3 is built from 16 residues.

This clonotype has just a few counts. This chain links TRBV12-3 or TRBV12-4 with TRBJ2-2; tentatively, D is TRBD1 or TRBD2 (5 bases each). The CDR3 has 17 amino acids. Trimming removed 2 bases at V and 3 bases at J, with 16 bases between. The CDR3 region has the DNA TGTGCCAGCAGTTTACTAGTTTATGTGGGGGACACCGGGGAGCTGTTTTTT. Translating it yields CASSLLVYVGDTGELFF.

This clonotype was recorded many times. V usage is TRBV14 and J usage is TRBJ1-6, with D perhaps TRBD1 (5 bases). Germline CDR1 and CDR2: SGHDN and FVKESK. CDR3 length: 15 residues. V lost 1 base, J lost 8 bases, and 12 bases lay in between. As DNA, the CDR3 is TGTGCCAGCAGCCAAGCCGGCCAGGGACATTCACCCCTCCACTTT. Its translation: CASSQAGQGHSPLHF. The full variable domain, completed using reference TRBV14 and TRBJ1-6, is EAGVTQFPSHSVIEKGQTVTLRCDPISGHDNLYWYRRVMGKEIKFLLHFVKESKQDESGMPNNRFLAERTGGTYSTLKVQPAELEDSGVYFCASSQAGQGHSPLHFGNGTRLTVT.

This clonotype was observed at least ten times. The V call is TRBV20-1, the J call TRBJ2-3; D possibly corresponds to TRBD1 (5 bases). Trimming removed 2 bases at V and 3 bases at J, with 9 bases between. The length of the CDR3 is 13 residues. Germline V lookup: CDR1 DFQATT, CDR2 SNEGSKA (reference sequence). CDR3 in amino acids: CSARQGLTDTQYF. DNA of the CDR3: TGCAGTGCTAGACAGGGTCTTACAGATACGCAGTATTTT.

This clonotype was observed a handful of times. The J gene is TRBJ2-1, the V gene TRBV20-1, with 7 bases fitting TRBD1. The CDR3 is 15 residues long. CDR1 is DFQATT, CDR2 SNEGSKA, per germline (reference sequence). V lost 1 base and J lost 4; bases outside the gene matches: 7. Written as DNA, the CDR3 is TGCAGTGCTAGAGTGACCGGGACAGTTTACAATGAGCAGTTCTTC. It is translated as CSARVTGTVYNEQFF.

This clonotype has a count of ten or more. V usage is TRBV20-1 and J usage is TRBJ2-5, with 8 bases aligning to TRBD2. This CDR3 has 14 residues. V trimming: 0 bases; J trimming: 5 bases; junction bases outside the gene matches: 5. From germline, CDR1 is DFQATT and CDR2 SNEGSKA (reference sequence). The CDR3 DNA sequence: TGCAGTGCTAGAGACGGGACTAGTATCGAGACCCAGTACTTC. Its protein is CSARDGTSIETQYF.

The rearrangement uses TRBV5-1 and TRBJ2-2; D perhaps matches TRBD1 (5 bases). Germline V CDR1 and CDR2: SGHRS, YFSETQ. The CDR3 has 17 amino acids. With 0 bases removed from V and 0 bases from J, the gap between germline ends came to 12 bases. CDR3: CASSLGGVDPNTGELFF. CDR3 bases: TGCGCCAGCAGCTTGGGGGGCGTGGATCCGAACACCGGGGAGCTGTTTTTT.

This chain joins TRBV11-3 and TRBJ1-4; no clear D. There are 13 residues in the CDR3. Germline V gene data show CDR1 as SGHNT and CDR2 as YENEEA. Trimming removed 3 bases at V and 10 bases at J, with 12 bases between. The DNA for the CDR3 is TGTGCCAGCAGCTTTTGGAGGCGCGGAAAACTGTTTTTT. The encoded protein is CASSFWRRGKLFF.

At least ten counts were recorded for this clonotype. The chain uses TRBV20-1 and TRBJ2-5; 9 bases map to TRBD2. V shed 3 bases and J 3 bases; nucleotides not matched to a gene: 5. Germline CDR1 is DFQATT and CDR2 is SNEGSKA (reference sequence). The CDR3 has 14 residues. CDR3 sequence: CSASRTSAEETQYF. CDR3 bases: TGCAGTGCTAGTAGGACTAGCGCTGAAGAGACCCAGTACTTC.

This clonotype was picked up many times. DNA of the CDR3: TGCGCCAGCAGCTTAACCCCAGACACTGAAGCTTTCTTT. Protein: CASSLTPDTEAFF. This chain links TRBV5-1 with TRBJ1-1, with D uncertain. Germline V gene sequence: CDR1 SGHRS, CDR2 YFSETQ. V shed 2 bases and J shed 3 bases, with 8 bases lying between them. This CDR3 comprises 13 residues.

The chain couples TRBV4-2 to TRBJ2-3, with TRBD1 matching 10 bases. This CDR3 has 16 residues. V shed 4 bases, J shed 3 bases, and the junction held 7 bases outside the gene matches. Germline V CDR1 and CDR2: LGHNA, YNFKEQ. The CDR3 coding sequence is TGTGCCAGCAGCCCGACAGGGGGCATATCTACAGATACGCAGTATTTT. This translates into CASSPTGGISTDTQYF.

This clonotype was observed at least ten times. This chain links TRBV15 with TRBJ2-1; the D gene is possibly TRBD1 (6 bases). The CDR3 totals 15 residues. The V gene's germline CDR1 is LNHNV and CDR2 YYDKDF (reference sequence). V was cut by 2 bases and J by 0 bases, with 8 bases left in between. The CDR3 sequence: CATSRTGTSYNEQFF. As DNA, the CDR3 is TGTGCCACCAGCAGAACAGGGACCTCCTACAATGAGCAGTTCTTC.

V usage is TRBV5-6 and J usage is TRBJ2-5; D perhaps matches TRBD1 (6 bases). Germline assignment: CDR1 SGHDT and CDR2 YYEEEE. This CDR3 spans 13 amino acids. Trimming shortened V by 4 bases and J by 5 bases, and 12 bases separated the two germline ends. CDR3 residues: CASSIQGLETQYF. Here the CDR3 DNA reads TGTGCCAGCAGCATACAGGGTCTGGAGACCCAGTACTTC.

This clonotype has a count of ten or more. J is TRBJ2-7 and V is TRBV27; D might be TRBD1 (5 bases). V lost 8 bases to trimming and J lost 1 base, with 18 bases between them. The CDR3 runs 15 residues. Germline V gene data show CDR1 as MNHEY and CDR2 as SMNVEV (reference sequence). CDR3 nucleotides: TGTGCCAGCCGAAAAGGGGCAGGGCCATCCTACGAGCAGTACGTC. This sequence encodes CASRKGAGPSYEQYV.

The chain recombines TRBV4-3 with TRBJ2-7, with 10 nucleotides matching TRBD2. Looked up from germline, CDR1 is LGHNA and CDR2 is YSLEER. The CDR3 consists of 16 residues. V gave up 1 base and J gave up 4 bases; unmatched junction bases: 7. This CDR3 reads CASSQVIAGGPYEQYF. The CDR3 DNA reads TGCGCCAGCAGCCAAGTAATAGCGGGGGGCCCATACGAGCAGTACTTC.

The chain uses TRBV20-1 and TRBJ1-2, with 8 bases that match TRBD1. Per the germline V gene, CDR1 is DFQATT and CDR2 is SNEGSKA (reference sequence). This CDR3 region has 14 residues. The CDR3 sequence: CSLPDRANIYGYTF. In DNA form, the CDR3 reads TGCAGCCTCCCGGACAGGGCGAATATCTATGGCTACACCTTC.

The sample holds a few counts of this clonotype. The chain uses TRBV29-1 and TRBJ2-3, with D possibly being TRBD1 (5 bases). The germline V gene has CDR1 SQVTM and CDR2 ANQGSEA. CDR3 length: 15 residues. V gave up 6 bases and J gave up 3 bases, with 19 bases separating them. The CDR3 bases are TGCAGCGTGGGTTGGGGCGTCGTGTTGACAGATACGCAGTATTTT. Its protein product is CSVGWGVVLTDTQYF.

The genes are TRBV5-1 and TRBJ2-5; D not certain. V shed 6 bases and J shed 8 bases, with 14 bases lying between them. Germline V lookup: CDR1 SGHRS, CDR2 YFSETQ. There are 12 residues in the CDR3. The DNA of the CDR3 is TGCGCCAGCACTGGCCCCCACGCAACCCAGTACTTC. Encoded protein: CASTGPHATQYF.

A few counts support this clonotype. V and J are TRBV29-1 and TRBJ2-1, with 10 bases matching TRBD1. CDR3 size: 14 residues. With V trimmed by 4 bases and J by 7 bases, 7 bases remained unmatched. CDR1 and CDR2 (germline): SQVTM, ANQGSEA. The DNA of the CDR3 is TGCAGCGTTGGGACAGGGGGTAGTGGGAATGAGCAGTTCTTC. Protein: CSVGTGGSGNEQFF.

This clonotype showed up just a few times. At one end the junction does not follow the germline gene, possibly because of a read error. The chain is built from TRBV3-1 and TRBJ2-3, with D possibly TRBD2 on 5 matching bases. The CDR3 totals 17 residues. Germline CDR1 reads LGHDT; CDR2 reads YNNKEL (reference sequence). The CDR3 protein is CATSQEETRDGTDTQYF. The CDR3 bases are TGTGCCACCAGCCAAGAGGAAACTAGGGATGGCACAGATACGCAGTATTTT.

This clonotype was seen a handful of times. The chain links TRBV27 to TRBJ2-6; D unclear. The V end was cut by 5 bases, the J end by 0 bases, with 8 bases between. Germline-derived CDR1 and CDR2 are MNHEY and SMNVEV (reference sequence). The length of the CDR3 is 15 residues. The DNA of the CDR3 is TGTGCCAGCAGTAAAATTTTCTCTGGGGCCAACGTCCTGACTTTC. Protein: CASSKIFSGANVLTF.

This clonotype has only a few counts. V and J are TRBV20-1 and TRBJ2-7; D tentatively fits TRBD1 or TRBD2 (6 bases each). V lost 3 bases to trimming and J lost 3 bases, with 18 bases between them. CDR3 length: 15 residues. CDR1 is DFQATT, CDR2 SNEGSKA, per germline (reference sequence). This CDR3 reads CSASSGVGGLYEQYF. CDR3 coding DNA: TGCAGTGCTAGTTCGGGGGTTGGGGGGCTCTACGAGCAGTACTTC.